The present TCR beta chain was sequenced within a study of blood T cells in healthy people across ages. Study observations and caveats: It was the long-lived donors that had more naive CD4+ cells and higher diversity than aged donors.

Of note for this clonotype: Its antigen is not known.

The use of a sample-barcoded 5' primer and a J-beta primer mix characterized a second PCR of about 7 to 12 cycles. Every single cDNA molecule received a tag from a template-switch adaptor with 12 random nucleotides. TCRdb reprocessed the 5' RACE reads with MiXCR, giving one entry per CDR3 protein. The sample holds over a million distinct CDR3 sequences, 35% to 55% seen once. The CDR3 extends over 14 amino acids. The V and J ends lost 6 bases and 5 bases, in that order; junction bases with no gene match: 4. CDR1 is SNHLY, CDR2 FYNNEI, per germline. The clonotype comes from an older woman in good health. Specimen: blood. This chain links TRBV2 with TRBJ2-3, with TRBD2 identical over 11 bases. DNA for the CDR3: TGTGCCAGCAGGGGGACTAGCGGTGAAGATACGCAGTATTTT. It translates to CASRGTSGEDTQYF.